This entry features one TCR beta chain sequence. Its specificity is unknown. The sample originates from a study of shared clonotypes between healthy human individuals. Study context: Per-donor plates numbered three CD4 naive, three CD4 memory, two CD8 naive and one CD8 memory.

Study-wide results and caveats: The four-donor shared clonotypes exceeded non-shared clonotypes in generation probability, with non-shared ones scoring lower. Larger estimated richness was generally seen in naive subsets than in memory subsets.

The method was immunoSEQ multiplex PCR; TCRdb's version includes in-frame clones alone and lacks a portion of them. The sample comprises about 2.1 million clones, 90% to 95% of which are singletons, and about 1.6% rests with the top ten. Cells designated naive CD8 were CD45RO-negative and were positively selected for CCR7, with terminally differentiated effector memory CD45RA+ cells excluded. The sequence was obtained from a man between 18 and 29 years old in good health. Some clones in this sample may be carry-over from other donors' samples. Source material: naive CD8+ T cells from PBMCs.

This CDR3 reads CASSLASHGYTGELFF. CDR3 in DNA: TGTGCCAGCAGCTTAGCGTCCCACGGGTACACCGGGGAGCTGTTTTTT. The chain links TRBV7-8 to TRBJ2-2; D gene uncertain. Germline-derived CDR1 and CDR2 are SGHVS and FQNEAQ. V shed 0 bases and J shed 3 bases, with 11 bases lying between them. This CDR3 has 16 residues.